These T cell receptor beta chains were read from a single sample in a study of CD8+ T cells in alopecia areata. Clones were sequenced by immunoSEQ multiplex PCR, and TCRdb holds only the in-frame ones, with some missing. The top ten hold roughly a sixth of the sample, which has about 130,000 clones, approximately 49% seen once. Specimen: CD8+ T cells sorted from blood, collected at week 0. Receptors were obtained from a human donor with alopecia areata. Each CDR3 is given with its conserved first and last residue. D genes are given only for firm matches. A row's size may be missing; if present it is once, few, many or a size class.

V: TRBV20-1; J: TRBJ2-1; D: NA; length: 11; size: NA; DNA: TGCAGTGCTAGATCCGACAGGGAGCAGTTCTTC; CDR3: CSARSDREQFF
V: TRBV5-1; J: TRBJ2-3; D: NA; length: 15; size: NA; DNA: TGCGCCAGCAGCCAGAGACAGTTTAGCACAGATACGCAGTATTTT; CDR3: CASSQRQFSTDTQYF
V: TRBV27; J: TRBJ1-2; D: NA; length: 17; size: NA; DNA: TGTGCCAGCAGTTTAGAAGAGGCCTTTCTCAATACGGGAGGGCTCACCTTC; CDR3: CASSLEEAFLNTGGLTF
V: TRBV13; J: TRBJ2-1; D: NA; length: 16; size: NA; DNA: TGTGCCAGCAGCTTAGTAGGCAATGCATTATACAATGAGCAGTTCTTC; CDR3: CASSLVGNALYNEQFF
V: TRBV23-1; J: TRBJ2-3; D: TRBD2; length: 16; size: few; DNA: TGCGCCAGCAGTCCCCGCGGGGGGATAAACTCAGATACGCAGTATTTT; CDR3: CASSPRGGINSDTQYF
V: TRBV9; J: TRBJ2-3; D: NA; length: 16; size: NA; DNA: TGTGCCAGCAGCCTCCATCGGGGTAGCTTCGCAGATACGCAGTATTTT; CDR3: CASSLHRGSFADTQYF
V: TRBV5-1; J: TRBJ2-1; D: NA; length: 13; size: few; DNA: TGCGCCAGCAGCTTGGGAACACGGGATGAGCAGTTCTTC; CDR3: CASSLGTRDEQFF
V: TRBV27; J: TRBJ1-5; D: NA; length: 13; size: few; DNA: TGTGCCAGCAGTCCAGATGGGAATCAGCCCCAGCATTTT; CDR3: CASSPDGNQPQHF
V: TRBV13; J: TRBJ2-1; D: NA; length: 12; size: NA; DNA: TGTGCCAGCAGCTCCGCGTCGGTTGAGCAGTTCTTC; CDR3: CASSSASVEQFF
V: TRBV7-9; J: TRBJ2-2; D: NA; length: 15; size: NA; DNA: TGTGCCAGCAGCTTCCTCTTAGATCACACCGGGGAGCTGTTTTTT; CDR3: CASSFLLDHTGELFF
V: TRBV29-1; J: TRBJ2-2; D: TRBD1; length: 14; size: few; DNA: TGCAGCGTTGAAGATGGGACAGGGTCCGGGGAGCTGTTTTTT; CDR3: CSVEDGTGSGELFF
V: TRBV29-1; J: TRBJ1-2; D: NA; length: 13; size: NA; DNA: TGCAGCGTTCCGGGACGGCAATTCGATGGCTACACCTTC; CDR3: CSVPGRQFDGYTF
V: TRBV29-1; J: TRBJ2-7; D: NA; length: 11; size: NA; DNA: TGCAGCGGGACGGATACCTACGAGCAGTACTTC; CDR3: CSGTDTYEQYF
V: TRBV6-5; J: TRBJ2-1; D: NA; length: 11; size: few; DNA: TGTGCCAGCAGCTCAGAGAATGAGCAGTTCTTC; CDR3: CASSSENEQFF
V: TRBV5-6; J: TRBJ2-7; D: NA; length: 13; size: NA; DNA: TGTGCCAGCAGCTTGGACTCTCCCTACGAGCAGTACTTC; CDR3: CASSLDSPYEQYF
V: TRBV27; J: TRBJ2-3; D: NA; length: 15; size: NA; DNA: TGTGCCAGCAGTCCACGAGCAGCGAGCACAGATACGCAGTATTTT; CDR3: CASSPRAASTDTQYF